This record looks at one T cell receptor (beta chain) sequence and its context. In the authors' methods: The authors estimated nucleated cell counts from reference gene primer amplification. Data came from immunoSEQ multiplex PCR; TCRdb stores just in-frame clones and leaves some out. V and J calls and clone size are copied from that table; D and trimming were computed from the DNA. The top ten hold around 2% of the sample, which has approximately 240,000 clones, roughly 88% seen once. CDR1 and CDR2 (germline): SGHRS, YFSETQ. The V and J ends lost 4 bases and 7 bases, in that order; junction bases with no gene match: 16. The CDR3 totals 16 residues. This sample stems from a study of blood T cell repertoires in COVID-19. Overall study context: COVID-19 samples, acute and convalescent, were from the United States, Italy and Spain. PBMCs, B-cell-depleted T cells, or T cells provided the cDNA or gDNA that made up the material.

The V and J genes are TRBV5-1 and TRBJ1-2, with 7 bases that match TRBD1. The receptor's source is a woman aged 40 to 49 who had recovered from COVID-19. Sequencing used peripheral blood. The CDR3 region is CASSPEGTALGGGYTF. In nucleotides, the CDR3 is TGCGCCAGCAGCCCCGAAGGGACAGCATTGGGAGGTGGCTACACCTTC.